The T cell receptor (beta chain) described here comes from a study of radiotherapy plus CTLA-4 blockade in lung cancer (dated by TCRdb to about 2018). Study-wide context: Objective responses were observed in 18% of enrolled patients, and disease control was achieved in less than 40%. General conclusions and limits of the study: After treatment with radiotherapy and ipilimumab, TCR clones that originated in tumors expanded in peripheral blood. The strongest predictors of response, as reported, were early dynamic changes in blood T cell clones along with a rise in serum interferon-beta after radiation.

Taken from cysteine to valine, the CDR3 has 15 residues. Solely the CDR3 DNA is kept, with 45 bases framed from the first base. V gives up 9 bases and J gives up 2 bases, and the segment between their germline ends measures 21 bases. Receptors were amplified or captured by the immunoSEQ multiplex PCR assay. Drawn from immuneACCESS, this table holds only the in-frame rearrangements with V and J called that TCRdb kept. Clones are partly lost; checked studies trace under half to an unresolved V gene and leave the rest unexplained. In all, the sample holds over 60,000 clones, and 80% to 90% of those were seen once. The ten biggest clones cover 35% to 50% of the sample. Notes on this clone: What this receptor recognizes is not known. No per-base quality is available; no much larger clone lies one base away.

The study evaluated CTLA-4 blockade (ipilimumab) given together with focal radiation therapy in patients who had chemo-refractory metastatic non-small-cell lung cancer. The rearrangement combines TRBV5-3 with TRBJ2-7; a tentative D match to TRBD1 spans 6 bases. TRBV5-3 is noted as an ORF with a role that remains uncertain. This clonotype originated in a human donor with non-small cell lung cancer that progressed on radiotherapy plus ipilimumab. The sample here was peripheral blood, taken from a patient treated with radiotherapy plus ipilimumab. The DNA is as follows: TGTGCCACCAAGATTAATACAGGGCCCACCTACGAGCAGTACGTC. It specifies CATKINTGPTYEQYV.